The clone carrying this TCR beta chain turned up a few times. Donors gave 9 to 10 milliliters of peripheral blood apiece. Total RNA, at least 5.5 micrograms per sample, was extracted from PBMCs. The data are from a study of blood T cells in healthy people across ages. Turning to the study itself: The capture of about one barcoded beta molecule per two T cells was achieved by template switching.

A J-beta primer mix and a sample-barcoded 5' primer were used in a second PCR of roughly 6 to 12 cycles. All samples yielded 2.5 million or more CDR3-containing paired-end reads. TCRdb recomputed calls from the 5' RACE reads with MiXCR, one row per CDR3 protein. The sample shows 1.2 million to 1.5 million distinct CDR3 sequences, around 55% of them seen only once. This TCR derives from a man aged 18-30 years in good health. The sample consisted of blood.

CDR3 loop: CASSLRLQVETQYF. CDR3 nucleotides: TGTGCCAGCAGCTTAAGGTTACAGGTGGAGACCCAGTACTTC. The V gene is TRBV7-2, the J gene TRBJ2-5; D perhaps matches TRBD1 (5 bases). From germline, CDR1 is SGHTA and CDR2 FQGNSA. V dropped 2 bases and J dropped 5 bases, with 12 bases sitting between them. This CDR3 region has 14 residues.